This passage covers 9 T cell receptor beta chains from one sample sequenced in a study of blood T cell repertoires in COVID-19. The data were produced by immunoSEQ multiplex PCR, yet TCRdb's version contains in-frame clones alone and is incomplete. The sample shows 55,000 to 75,000 clones, around 77% of them seen only once. Sequenced input: peripheral blood. These receptors were collected from a woman in her sixties or seventies with COVID-19, enrolled during active disease.

At least ten counts were recorded for this clone. The rearrangement joins TRBV2 to TRBJ2-7; 7 nucleotides align to TRBD1. V was pared by 5 bases and J by 0 bases, with 4 bases of the junction left unmatched. CDR3 length: 14 residues. CDR1 SNHLY and CDR2 FYNNEI come from the germline V gene. CDR3 sequence reads: CASSSGQRSYEQYF. CDR3 coding DNA: TGTGCCAGCAGTTCGGGACAGCGCTCCTACGAGCAGTACTTC.

The chain uses TRBV5-6 and TRBJ2-2; D not resolved. CDR1 and CDR2 from the germline V gene are SGHDT and YYEEEE. The germline V and J ends were trimmed by 3 bases and 6 bases, with 12 bases remaining between them. The CDR3 is made up of 14 amino acids. The CDR3 here is CASSYTPDSGELFF. CDR3 sequence (DNA): TGTGCCAGCAGCTATACCCCTGACTCCGGGGAGCTGTTTTTT.

This clone occurred once. In DNA form, the CDR3 reads TGTGCCAGCAGCCCCCGGGTCGGTTCCTACGAGCAGTACTTC. Translation gives CASSPRVGSYEQYF. The gene calls are TRBV7-2 and TRBJ2-7, with D unresolved. The CDR3 is made up of 14 amino acids. V was cut by 5 bases and J by 1 base, with 12 bases left in between. In germline, CDR1 is SGHTA, CDR2 FQGNSA.

The rearrangement joins TRBV5-4 to TRBJ2-7, with 10 positions matching TRBD2. Germline V gene lookup returns CDR1 SGHNT and CDR2 YYREEE (reference sequence). The CDR3 is 15 residues long. Trimming removed 0 bases from V and 3 bases from J; junction bases left unmatched: 3. The CDR3 region is CASSLGAGGYYEQYF. In DNA form, the CDR3 reads TGTGCCAGCAGCTTGGGAGCGGGGGGGTACTACGAGCAGTACTTC. The full variable domain, its missing parts supplied by reference TRBV5-4 and TRBJ2-7, is ETGVTQSPTHLIKTRGQQVTLRCSSQSGHNTVSWYQQALGQGPQFIFQYYREEENGRGNFPPRFSGLQFPNYSSELNVNALELDDSALYLCASSLGAGGYYEQYFGPGTRLTVT.

The rearrangement joins TRBV21-1 to TRBJ2-1; TRBD2, the D gene given by the table, was not confirmed from the DNA. TRBV21-1 is classified as a pseudogene. This CDR3 has 15 amino acids. The chain's CDR3 is CASSKTYEKSDEQFF. The DNA of the CDR3 is TGTGCCAGCAGCAAAACATATGAGAAAAGCGATGAGCAGTTCTTC.

V and J are TRBV4-1 and TRBJ2-3; a possible D gene is TRBD2 (5 bases). The ends were cut back, 1 base at V and 4 bases at J, with 9 bases in the middle. The CDR3 covers 14 residues. From germline, CDR1 is MGHRA and CDR2 YSYEKL. CDR3 bases: TGCGCCAGCAGCCAAGCGGCGGGTTCAGATACGCAGTATTTT. Translation gives CASSQAAGSDTQYF.

This clone was seen a single time. The chain combines TRBV7-2 with TRBJ2-3; weak D call: TRBD2 (6 bases). V was pared by 1 base and J by 2 bases, with 16 bases between. This CDR3 comprises 17 residues. Per the germline V gene, CDR1 is SGHTA and CDR2 is FQGNSA. Here the CDR3 reads CASSLDLGTLYTDTQYF. In nucleotides, the CDR3 is TGTGCCAGCAGCTTAGATCTTGGGACTTTATACACAGATACGCAGTATTTT.

This rearrangement joins TRBV6-1 to TRBJ1-2, with 8 bases matching TRBD1. Germline V gene lookup returns CDR1 MNHNS and CDR2 SASEGT. This CDR3 comprises 15 residues. The junction had 10 bases not matched to a gene; V was cut back by 6 bases and J by 4 bases. DNA of the CDR3: TGTGCCAGCAGACCCACAGGGGGAGGAAGCTATGGCTACACCTTC. Translated: CASRPTGGGSYGYTF.

The V call is TRBV21-1, the J call TRBJ1-4; TRBD1 is the table's D call and was not checked against the DNA. TRBV21-1 is given as a pseudogene. The CDR3 is 15 residues long. The CDR3 loop is CASPTGTKPNEKLFF. CDR3 nucleotides: TGTGCCAGCCCGACAGGGACCAAACCGAATGAAAAACTGTTTTTT.